This is a list of T cell receptor beta chains from one sample in a study of blood T cell repertoires in COVID-19. The repertoire was sequenced with immunoSEQ multiplex PCR; TCRdb's copy has only in-frame clones and lacks some. Here the sample spans 95,000 to 100,000 clones, around 87% being singletons. The sequencing input was peripheral blood. The receptors here all came from a woman in her twenties or thirties with acute or convalescent COVID-19. CDR3s include the opening cysteine and the closing phenylalanine or tryptophan. A D gene is named only where the DNA matches it firmly. Clone size is given for some rows only: seen once, a few or many times, or a class if the clone is expanded.

J gene	V gene	clone size	D gene	CDR3 DNA	CDR3 protein
TRBJ1-3	TRBV14	-	-	TGTGCCAGCAGCCATAAATCGGGGACAACAGCAACCGGAAACACCATATATTTT	CASSHKSGTTATGNTIYF
TRBJ2-7	TRBV9	-	TRBD2	TGTGCCAGCAGTCCCCGGGAGGGCGGGGGGATCTACGAGCAGTACTTC	CASSPREGGGIYEQYF
TRBJ2-7	TRBV28	-	-	TGTGCCAGCAGGTCCGGCGGAGTTACCTACGAGCAGTACTTC	CASRSGGVTYEQYF
TRBJ2-7	TRBV7-6	-	TRBD2	TGTGCCAGCAGCAAATCTAGCGGGGGGGCCTACGAGCAGTACTTC	CASSKSSGGAYEQYF
TRBJ2-1	TRBV10-3	-	-	TGTGCCATCAGTGATGGGAGAGAGGATGAGCAGTTCTTC	CAISDGREDEQFF
TRBJ1-6	TRBV13	few	-	TGTGCCAGCAGCCGTAAAGGGAGCTCCTATAATTCACCCCTCCACTTT	CASSRKGSSYNSPLHF
TRBJ1-2	TRBV5-1	-	TRBD1	TGCGCCAGCAGCTCATGGGGACAGTCCGATTTGGGAGGCTACACCTTC	CASSSWGQSDLGGYTF
TRBJ2-7	TRBV6-5	once	TRBD1	TGTGCCAGCGGGACCGGGACAGTCTACTACGAGCAGTACTTC	CASGTGTVYYEQYF
TRBJ1-2	TRBV19	-	-	TGTGCCAGTGGTGAGGGGGACTATGGCTACACCTTC	CASGEGDYGYTF
TRBJ1-3	TRBV2	-	TRBD1	TGTGCCAGCAGTGAACAGGGGGCAGTTGGAAACACCATATATTTT	CASSEQGAVGNTIYF
TRBJ1-1	TRBV28	-	-	TGTGCCAGCAGTTTGGGGACATTGAACACTGAAGCTTTCTTT	CASSLGTLNTEAFF
TRBJ2-4	TRBV30	-	-	TGTGCCTGGAGTGTACCGGCAGGGATCCCCATTCAGTACTTC	CAWSVPAGIPIQYF
TRBJ1-5	TRBV24-1	-	TRBD1	TGTGCCACCAGCGAGGGGGCCCAGCCCCAGCATTTT	CATSEGAQPQHF
TRBJ1-3	TRBV7-9	-	-	TGTGCCAGCAGCTTACAGGGATTGATTTCTGGAAACACCATATATTTT	CASSLQGLISGNTIYF
TRBJ2-1	TRBV11-3	-	TRBD2	TGTGCCAGCAGCTCGGGAGGGTCCTACAATGAGCAGTTCTTC	CASSSGGSYNEQFF